Listed here are 2 T cell receptor beta chains from one sample, sequenced in a study of cytomegalovirus exposure and HLA in healthy donors. Primers: 60 Vbeta forward and 13 Jbeta reverse. This table comes from immunoSEQ multiplex PCR, and its TCRdb copy is limited to in-frame clones, with some not included. This sample has about 90,000 clones, with about 72% found just once. The sequenced sample consisted of PBMCs. These receptors were collected from a woman in her sixties in good health and CMV-seropositive.

J is TRBJ1-5 and V is TRBV6-5, with D tentatively TRBD1 (5 bases). V was trimmed by 8 bases and J by 5 bases, leaving 13 bases between them. The CDR3 is 13 residues long. Germline-derived CDR1 and CDR2 are MNHEY and SVGAGI. The CDR3 sequence: CASSGGPYQPQHF. The CDR3 DNA reads as TGTGCCAGCTCCGGGGGACCTTATCAGCCCCAGCATTTT.

This chain joins TRBV28 and TRBJ2-1; D is unclear. Trimming cost V 8 bases and J 4 bases, with 21 bases left between them. The length of the CDR3 is 16 residues. Germline CDR1 and CDR2: MDHEN and SYDVKM. CDR3 nucleotide sequence: TGTGCCAGCTCTTCCCTTGGAGCGCAAAGATACAATGAGCAGTTCTTC. Its translation: CASSSLGAQRYNEQFF. The complete variable domain, with remaining parts taken from reference TRBV28 and TRBJ2-1, reads DVKVTQSSRYLVKRTGEKVFLECVQDMDHENMFWYRQDPGLGLRLIYFSYDVKMKEKGDIPEGYSVSREKKERFSLILESASTNQTSMYLCASSSLGAQRYNEQFFGPGTRLTVL.